The next 2 T cell receptor beta chains were all read from a single sample in a study of OX40 agonist ivuxolimab in advanced cancers. Using immunoSEQ multiplex PCR, the repertoire was profiled, and TCRdb retains in-frame clones only, with some absent. The data show 44,000 or so clones, around 74% seen once. The sample consisted of CD4+ or CD8+ T cells sorted from blood, taken in a trial of the OX40 agonist ivuxolimab. The receptor set was obtained from an adult with an advanced solid tumor such as melanoma, head and neck, liver or kidney cancer.

This chain uses TRBV6-6 with TRBJ2-7; the match to TRBD1 covers 10 bases. The CDR3 has 15 amino acids. Germline trimming cut 5 bases from V and 3 bases from J; bases unmatched to any gene: 7. Germline V gives CDR1 MNHNY, CDR2 SVGAGI (reference sequence). The CDR3 spells CASSNRQGAVYEQYF. CDR3 in DNA: TGTGCCAGCAGTAATCGACAGGGGGCTGTCTACGAGCAGTACTTC.

This clone was picked up one time. DNA of the CDR3: TGTGCCAGCAGTCCTCGACAGGGGGCGGCCTACGAGCAGTACTTC. Translated: CASSPRQGAAYEQYF. This chain links TRBV6-5 with TRBJ2-7, with TRBD1 matching over 10 bases. The junction had 6 bases not matched to a gene; V was cut back by 5 bases and J by 2 bases. The CDR3 is 15 amino acids. From germline, CDR1 is MNHEY and CDR2 SVGAGI.